A selection of T cell receptor beta chains follows, all from one sample in a study of blood T cell repertoires in COVID-19. TCRdb's table, derived via immunoSEQ multiplex PCR, lists solely in-frame clones and lacks some. The table includes some 250,000 clones, 80% to 85% detected once. Sequenced: peripheral blood. The receptors originated from a woman aged 55-75 years with active or convalescent COVID-19. Both conserved end residues are part of each CDR3. The order of the fields is V gene, J gene, D gene, clone size, CDR3 DNA, CDR3 protein. D genes are given only for firm matches. The listing skips clone size in some rows; elsewhere it reads once, few, many or a size class.

TRBV9	TRBJ2-3	TRBD2	.	TGTGCCAGCAGCGTGAGCGGGGGGCAGGGCACAGATACGCAGTATTTT	CASSVSGGQGTDTQYF
TRBV12-3/TRBV12-4	TRBJ1-1	TRBD1	.	TGTGCCAGCAGTATACAGGGGGCAGGGGCTTTCTTT	CASSIQGAGAFF
TRBV7-9	TRBJ1-1	TRBD1	.	TGTGCCAGCAGCTCCCAGGGGGGGAACACTGAAGCTTTCTTT	CASSSQGGNTEAFF
TRBV30	TRBJ1-1	TRBD1	.	TGTGCCTTTAGCAGGGGGCACACTGAAGCTTTCTTT	CAFSRGHTEAFF
TRBV28	TRBJ1-2	.	few	TGTGCCAGCAGTTCCGAGATCTATGGCTACACCTTC	CASSSEIYGYTF
TRBV19	TRBJ1-1	.	.	TGTGCCAGTAGCATAACAGAGCTGAACACTGAAGCTTTCTTT	CASSITELNTEAFF
TRBV30	TRBJ1-2	TRBD1	.	TGTGCCTGGAGCGGACAGGGGGTGATCTATGGCTACACCTTC	CAWSGQGVIYGYTF
TRBV18	TRBJ1-6	.	.	TGTGCCAGCTCACCACAAACAGGGTTAGATTCACCCCTCCACTTT	CASSPQTGLDSPLHF
TRBV27	TRBJ2-4	TRBD1	.	TGTGCCAGCAGTTCAAACAGGGGGGCCAAAAACATTCAGTACTTC	CASSSNRGAKNIQYF
TRBV2	TRBJ1-1	.	.	TGTGCCAGCAGGCCGACAGTGATGAACACTGAAGCTTTCTTT	CASRPTVMNTEAFF
TRBV12-5	TRBJ1-2	.	.	TGTGCTAGTGGTTTGGACGCAGGGGCTCCAGGGGGCTACACCTTC	CASGLDAGAPGGYTF
TRBV11-1	TRBJ2-5	.	.	TGTGCCAGCAGCTTAGCCGGACTAGTTGGGGGCCGGGAGACCCAGTACTTC	CASSLAGLVGGRETQYF
TRBV7-2	TRBJ2-5	.	once	TGTGCCAGCAGCGCCCGATACACTAGCGAGACCCAGTACTTC	CASSARYTSETQYF
TRBV27	TRBJ2-7	.	.	TGTGCCACCCGACAGGTGAGCTCCTACGAGCAGTACTTC	CATRQVSSYEQYF
TRBV9	TRBJ2-3	TRBD2	once	TGTGCCAGCAGCCTGTCGGGGGGGCCAGATACGCAGTATTTT	CASSLSGGPDTQYF
TRBV3-1/TRBV3-2	TRBJ1-1	.	.	TGTGCCAGCAGCCAAGCAATGAACACTGAAGCTTTCTTT	CASSQAMNTEAFF
TRBV27	TRBJ1-2	TRBD1	.	TGTGCCAGCAGTCCAAACCAGGGGGTTATTTATGGCTACACCTTC	CASSPNQGVIYGYTF
TRBV3-1/TRBV3-2	TRBJ2-2	TRBD1	few	TGTGCCAGCAGCTGGACAGGGGAATACGGGGAGCTGTTTTTT	CASSWTGEYGELFF
TRBV19	TRBJ1-2	TRBD1	.	TGTGCCAGTAGGGGACAGGCAAATGGCTATGGCTACACCTTC	CASRGQANGYGYTF
TRBV6-2/TRBV6-3	TRBJ2-3	.	few	TGTGCCAGCAGTTTTGGCCTCACAGATACGCAGTATTTT	CASSFGLTDTQYF
TRBV9	TRBJ2-6	.	.	TGTGCCAGCACCCGATTAGGGAGCTCTGGGGCCAACGTCCTGACTTTC	CASTRLGSSGANVLTF
TRBV2	TRBJ2-7	.	.	TGTGCCAGCGGGGACACGTATGAGCAGTACTTC	CASGDTYEQYF
TRBV14	TRBJ1-1	TRBD1	.	TGTGCCAGCAGGTCGACAGGGAGGAACACTGAAGCTTTCTTT	CASRSTGRNTEAFF
TRBV6-5	TRBJ1-2	.	.	TGTGCCAGTGAAGTACCGGGAGTTCTCTATCATGGCTACACCTTC	CASEVPGVLYHGYTF
TRBV6-2/TRBV6-3	TRBJ2-7	TRBD1	.	TGTGCCAGCAGTGGGGGACAGGGTGGCTTCTACGAGCAGTACTTC	CASSGGQGGFYEQYF
TRBV3-1/TRBV3-2	TRBJ2-1	.	.	TGTGCCAGCAGCCAGGGCATGGGGCAGTTCTTC	CASSQGMGQFF
TRBV18	TRBJ2-2	.	.	TGTGCCAGCTCTCAACGCGATGGCACCGGGGAGCTGTTTTTT	CASSQRDGTGELFF
TRBV2	TRBJ2-5	TRBD2	.	TGTGCCAGCAATAGCGGGGGGGAAGAGACCCAGTACTTC	CASNSGGEETQYF
TRBV19	TRBJ1-6	TRBD1	.	TGTGCCAGTAGTACTACAGGGGGCAAAGATTCACCCCTCCACTTT	CASSTTGGKDSPLHF
TRBV11-2	TRBJ1-1	.	.	TGTGCCAGCAGCCAGTATCAATCGAACACTGAAGCTTTCTTT	CASSQYQSNTEAFF
TRBV3-1/TRBV3-2	TRBJ2-4	.	.	TGTGCCAGCAGCCAAGGGGACACGCTAGCCAAAAACATTCAGTACTTC	CASSQGDTLAKNIQYF
TRBV10-2	TRBJ2-7	.	.	TGCGCCAGCAGTGAGACCCCCTTAGTCTACGAGCAGTACTTC	CASSETPLVYEQYF
TRBV20-1	TRBJ2-2	TRBD2	.	TGCAGTGCTAGTTCCTGGCGGCTAGCGGGGTCCACCGGGGAGCTGTTTTTT	CSASSWRLAGSTGELFF
TRBV11-2	TRBJ1-2	.	.	TGTGCCAGCAGCTTAGGGGAGGGATATGGCTACACCTTC	CASSLGEGYGYTF
TRBV3-1/TRBV3-2	TRBJ2-7	.	.	TGTGCCAGCAGCCAAGTCACAGGGAGCGAGCAGTACTTC	CASSQVTGSEQYF
TRBV3-1/TRBV3-2	TRBJ1-2	.	.	TGTGCCAGCAGCCAAGAAGCGGTGGGAATGTATGGCTACACCTTC	CASSQEAVGMYGYTF
TRBV12-3/TRBV12-4	TRBJ2-2	.	.	TGTGCCAGCAGAACAGGGTGGGTCGGGGAGCTGTTTTTT	CASRTGWVGELFF
TRBV19	TRBJ2-2	TRBD2	once	TGTGCCAGCTCGGGGGGACCGAACACCGGGGAGCTGTTTTTT	CASSGGPNTGELFF
TRBV7-8	TRBJ1-1	.	.	TGTGCCAGCAGCTTAGTTGGCCAAGTTACTGAAGCTTTCTTT	CASSLVGQVTEAFF
TRBV3-1/TRBV3-2	TRBJ2-5	TRBD2	.	TGTGCCAGCAGCCTCTTAGCGGGGGAAGAGACCCAGTACTTC	CASSLLAGEETQYF
TRBV9	TRBJ2-5	.	.	TGTGCCAGCAGCGTAAGCTTCGGGGAGACCCAGTACTTC	CASSVSFGETQYF
TRBV2	TRBJ1-5	.	.	TGTGCCAGCGGGGGCAGGGTCAATCAGCCCCAGCATTTT	CASGGRVNQPQHF
TRBV2	TRBJ1-2	TRBD1	few	TGTGCCAGCACTATGGACAGGGGAGGGTGGGGCTACACCTTC	CASTMDRGGWGYTF
TRBV18	TRBJ2-5	.	.	TGTGCCACCTCGAGGTCCGGCATTTGGGAGACCCAGTACTTC	CATSRSGIWETQYF
TRBV2	TRBJ2-7	TRBD1	.	TGTGCCAGCAGAATGACAGGGGTCGGCAACGAGCAGTACTTC	CASRMTGVGNEQYF
TRBV30	TRBJ2-6	.	.	TGTGCCGGGGCGGGTACTGGGGCCAACGTCCTGACTTTC	CAGAGTGANVLTF
TRBV5-8	TRBJ1-1	.	few	TGTGCCAGCAGCTTGGCCGCTGGGGGACTTGAAGCTTTCTTT	CASSLAAGGLEAFF
TRBV14	TRBJ1-2	.	once	TGTGCCAGCAGCCACGGAGCAGGGGCGCGTTACTATGGCTACACCTTC	CASSHGAGARYYGYTF
TRBV6-6	TRBJ2-4	TRBD2	few	TGTGCCAGCTCCCAGCCCCGGGGGAGGGAAAACATTCAGTACTTC	CASSQPRGRENIQYF
TRBV6-6	TRBJ1-2	.	.	TGTGCCAGCAGTCCTTCTGGGGGAGGTCTGAGCCATGGCTACACCTTC	CASSPSGGGLSHGYTF
TRBV24-1	TRBJ2-1	.	once	TGTGCCACCAGTGATAGAGAGGACAGAGAGCAGTTCTTC	CATSDREDREQFF
TRBV4-3	TRBJ1-2	TRBD1	few	TGCGCCAGCAGCCAGGATCCTACAGGGGACTATGGCTACACCTTC	CASSQDPTGDYGYTF